This note documents a single T cell receptor (beta chain) sequence. The data were taken from a study of blood T cell repertoires in COVID-19. Looking at the study overall: T cells, B-cell-depleted T cells, or PBMCs supplied cDNA or gDNA.

V was shortened by 3 bases and J by 10 bases, with 22 bases between the two germline ends. This CDR3 is built from 15 residues. From germline, CDR1 is GTSNPN and CDR2 SVGIG (reference sequence). Original handling: Amplifying reference gene primers gave estimates of nucleated cell counts. This table comes from immunoSEQ multiplex PCR, and its TCRdb copy is limited to in-frame clones, with some not included. Clonal size and the V and J genes are those of that table, whereas D and trimming came from the DNA. The table has hundreds of thousands of clones, roughly 85% seen once. The sequenced sample was peripheral blood. V and J are TRBV30 and TRBJ2-1, with D tentatively TRBD2 (5 bases). The TCR was taken from a young woman with active or convalescent COVID-19. The CDR3 DNA reads as TGTGCCTGGAGGGCCTCTAGCTGGGAGATCGGGGAGCAGTTCTTC. Translation: CAWRASSWEIGEQFF.